The 22 T cell receptor beta chains presented below share a single source sample, sequenced in a study of T cell responses to AZD1222 COVID-19 vaccine. Method: immunoSEQ multiplex PCR; TCRdb's copy keeps in-frame clones and lacks some. The sample lists about 120,000 clones; approximately 85% were seen once. Sequenced material: peripheral blood, taken on day 0 of MenACWY control vaccination. These receptors were collected from an adult in good health.

This rearrangement joins TRBV20-1 to TRBJ1-5, with a weak D call TRBD1 (5 bases). The germline V gene encodes CDR1 DFQATT and CDR2 SNEGSKA (reference sequence). The length of the CDR3 is 13 residues. The V end lost 3 bases, the J end lost 3 bases, and 9 bases lay between the germline ends. The CDR3 DNA reads TGCAGTGCTAGTCGGGGGGACAATCAGCCCCAGCATTTT. This translates into CSASRGDNQPQHF.

The rearrangement uses TRBV9 and TRBJ2-7; D is ambiguous. Germline-derived CDR1 and CDR2 are SGDLS and YYNGEE. This CDR3 contains 14 residues. Trimming pared 1 base from V and 5 bases from J, leaving 13 bases between. CDR3: CASSVTAAAHEQYF. The DNA of the CDR3 is TGTGCCAGCAGCGTAACCGCCGCGGCACACGAGCAGTACTTC.

This clone was seen a handful of times. The chain links TRBV6-4 to TRBJ1-2; the match to TRBD1 covers 9 bases. J was trimmed by 5 bases and V by 2 bases; bases with no gene match: 9. The germline CDR1 and CDR2 sequences are MRHNA and SNTAGT. The CDR3 consists of 16 residues. The CDR3 region has the DNA TGTGCCAGCAGTGACCCAAGGACAGGGGAAAGGTATGGCTACACCTTC. This codes for CASSDPRTGERYGYTF.

The table lists this clone with a few counts. The CDR3 sequence: CASSLARSSGNTIYF. In nucleotides, the CDR3 is TGCGCCAGCAGCTTGGCCCGGAGCTCTGGAAACACCATATATTTT. The V gene is TRBV5-1, the J gene TRBJ1-3; D not resolved. The germline V gene has CDR1 SGHRS and CDR2 YFSETQ. The V end lost 0 bases, the J end lost 0 bases, and 7 bases lay between the germline ends. The CDR3 sequence is 15 residues long.

V and J are TRBV5-4 and TRBJ2-3; 9 nucleotides line up with TRBD1. Trimming cost V 4 bases and J 5 bases; bases outside gene matches: 8. The CDR3 contains 15 residues. The germline gives CDR1 SGHNT, CDR2 YYREEE (reference sequence). Written as DNA, the CDR3 is TGTGCCAGCAGCCCCAGACACAGGGGGCGAGATACGCAGTATTTT. As protein: CASSPRHRGRDTQYF.

In this sample, this clone turned up a few times. This chain connects TRBV5-4 to TRBJ2-7, with D unresolved. This CDR3 contains 13 residues. Trimming removed 2 bases from V and 3 bases from J, with 9 bases in between. Germline-derived CDR1 and CDR2 are SGHNT and YYREEE (reference sequence). The CDR3 is CASSFQRGYEQYF. CDR3 coding DNA: TGTGCCAGCAGCTTCCAGCGCGGCTACGAGCAGTACTTC.

The CDR3 nucleotides are TGTGCCAGCAGTAACAGGGGAAATCAGCCCCAGCATTTT. Translating gives CASSNRGNQPQHF. J is TRBJ1-5 and V is TRBV27; 7 positions match TRBD1. Trimming cost V 5 bases and J 4 bases; bases outside gene matches: 2. Germline CDR1 reads MNHEY; CDR2 reads SMNVEV (reference sequence). The CDR3 has 13 amino acids.

J is TRBJ1-1 and V is TRBV14, with unresolved D. This CDR3 contains 13 residues. In germline, CDR1 is SGHDN, CDR2 FVKESK. V lost 4 bases and J lost 7, with 13 bases in between. CDR3 nucleotides: TGTGCCAGCAGCCCCCAGCCCCCCGTTGAAGCTTTCTTT. Amino acid sequence: CASSPQPPVEAFF.

CDR3 bases: TGTGCCAGCAGTTATGGGGGTTCGAACACTGAAGCTTTCTTT. Encoded protein: CASSYGGSNTEAFF. The chain carries TRBV6-5 and TRBJ1-1; D might be TRBD1 (5 bases). Germline V gene sequence: CDR1 MNHEY, CDR2 SVGAGI. Trimming removed 3 bases at V and 1 base at J, with 9 bases between. The CDR3 is 14 residues long.

Of note for this clone: Other nucleotide sequences from this sample produce the same CDR3. The chain uses TRBV3-1 (or the pseudogene TRBV3-2) and TRBJ2-1; 11 bases fit TRBD2. Germline V gene data show CDR1 as LGHDT and CDR2 as YNNKEL (reference sequence). This CDR3 is 16 amino acids long. V trimming: 3 bases; J trimming: 2 bases; junction bases outside the gene matches: 3. CDR3 sequence: CASSQGTSGAYNEQFF. Here the CDR3 DNA reads TGTGCCAGCAGCCAGGGGACTAGCGGAGCCTACAATGAGCAGTTCTTC.

V usage is TRBV23-1 and J usage is TRBJ1-1; possibly TRBD1 for D (5 bases). TRBV23-1 is an ORF, and what it does is uncertain. The CDR3 is 17 residues long. The germline V and J ends were trimmed by 3 bases and 3 bases, with 20 bases remaining between them. The CDR3: CASSHEPKGLGDTEAFF. The CDR3 nucleotides read TGCGCCAGCAGTCACGAACCAAAGGGCCTGGGGGACACTGAAGCTTTCTTT.

The chain joins TRBV10-3 to TRBJ2-1; 10 bases are a match to TRBD1. Germline V gene lookup returns CDR1 ENHRY and CDR2 SYGVKD. Trimming at V came to 2 bases and at J to 2 bases, leaving 0 bases not matched to a gene. The CDR3 runs 15 residues. The CDR3 sequence: CAISEGQGAYNEQFF. In DNA form, the CDR3 reads TGTGCCATCAGTGAGGGACAGGGGGCCTACAATGAGCAGTTCTTC.

The V call is TRBV28, the J call TRBJ2-5; D might be TRBD2 (6 bases). With 4 bases removed from V and 5 bases from J, the gap between germline ends came to 17 bases. The CDR3 loop spans 15 amino acids. Germline-derived CDR1 and CDR2 are MDHEN and SYDVKM. The DNA for the CDR3 is TGTGCCAGCAGTTCCCGCAGGGCGGGATGGGAGACCCAGTACTTC. It codes for CASSSRRAGWETQYF.

The V call is TRBV5-1, the J call TRBJ2-4; D may be TRBD1 or TRBD2 (6 bases each). Looked up from germline, CDR1 is SGHRS and CDR2 is YFSETQ. The ends were cut back, 0 bases at V and 8 bases at J, with 12 bases in the middle. The length of the CDR3 is 14 residues. The CDR3 region is CASSLGQEGDIQYF. The DNA for the CDR3 is TGCGCCAGCAGCTTGGGACAGGAGGGGGACATTCAGTACTTC.

This rearrangement joins TRBV4-1 to TRBJ1-4; no definite D call. Germline CDR1 reads MGHRA; CDR2 reads YSYEKL. This CDR3 has 14 amino acids. V gave up 8 bases and J gave up 3 bases, with 13 bases separating them. CDR3 region: CASRRVGSNEKLFF. DNA for the CDR3: TGCGCCAGCCGAAGGGTGGGGTCTAATGAAAAACTGTTTTTT.

This clone showed up just once. This chain joins TRBV9 and TRBJ1-2; no clear D. The V end lost 1 base, the J end lost 7 bases, and 14 bases lay between the germline ends. Germline CDR1 reads SGDLS; CDR2 reads YYNGEE. This CDR3 is 14 amino acids long. DNA of the CDR3: TGTGCCAGCAGCGTAACCGGGGAAATGAGTGGCTACACCTTC. Encoded protein: CASSVTGEMSGYTF.

This clone appeared once. The chain carries TRBV5-1 and TRBJ2-1; 9 bases map to TRBD1. Germline V gives CDR1 SGHRS, CDR2 YFSETQ. There are 16 residues in the CDR3. The J segment lost 3 bases and the V segment lost 1 base, leaving 5 bases of the junction unmatched. The DNA for the CDR3 is TGCGCCAGCAGCTTGTCTCTGACAGGGGGCTACAATGAGCAGTTCTTC. It is translated as CASSLSLTGGYNEQFF.

The chain combines TRBV7-6 with TRBJ1-1; TRBD1 matches 7 bases. The CDR3 spans 14 residues. Germline CDR1 is SGHVS and CDR2 is FNYEAQ. V shed 7 bases and J 4 bases; nucleotides not matched to a gene: 9. In nucleotides, the CDR3 is TGTGCCAGCATGAAGGGGGCGCTTCTCACTGAAGCTTTCTTT. It translates to CASMKGALLTEAFF.

This clone was counted once. This sequence joins TRBV6-2 or TRBV6-3 and TRBJ2-7; possibly TRBD1 for D (6 bases). Trimming shortened V by 3 bases and J by 2 bases, and 11 bases separated the two germline ends. This CDR3 has 14 amino acids. Germline assignment: CDR1 MNHEY and CDR2 SVGEGT. The CDR3 is CASSYGPGAYEQYF. CDR3 nucleotides: TGTGCCAGCAGTTATGGTCCAGGGGCCTACGAGCAGTACTTC.

The chain recombines TRBV5-6 with TRBJ1-2; D may be TRBD1 (5 bases). The ends were cut back, 4 bases at V and 8 bases at J, with 18 bases in the middle. Germline V gene lookup returns CDR1 SGHDT and CDR2 YYEEEE. This CDR3 contains 14 residues. The CDR3 sequence: CASSRRQGLGGYTF. The CDR3 coding sequence is TGTGCCAGCAGCCGTCGCCAGGGATTAGGCGGCTACACCTTC.

The gene calls are TRBV7-2 and TRBJ1-2; the D gene is possibly TRBD1 (5 bases). The CDR3 has 17 amino acids. Trimming took 6 bases from V and 4 from J, leaving 24 bases between them. In germline, CDR1 is SGHTA, CDR2 FQGNSA. CDR3 sequence reads: CASSPPLMGGIGYGYTF. CDR3 in DNA: TGTGCCAGCAGTCCACCGCTAATGGGGGGAATCGGCTATGGCTACACCTTC. The complete variable domain, with remaining parts taken from reference TRBV7-2 and TRBJ1-2, reads GAGVSQSPSNKVTEKGKDVELRCDPISGHTALYWYRQSLGQGLEFLIYFQGNSAPDKSGLPSDRFSAERTGGSVSTLTIQRTQQEDSAVYLCASSPPLMGGIGYGYTFGSGTRLTVV.

The chain links TRBV5-1 to TRBJ1-4; D ambiguous. Trimming pared 3 bases from V and 0 bases from J, leaving 6 bases between. Germline V lookup: CDR1 SGHRS, CDR2 YFSETQ. The CDR3 spans 14 residues. This chain's CDR3 is CASSSTTTNEKLFF. In nucleotides, the CDR3 is TGCGCCAGCAGCTCCACAACAACTAATGAAAAACTGTTTTTT. The whole variable domain, filled in from reference TRBV5-1 and TRBJ1-4, reads KAGVTQTPRYLIKTRGQQVTLSCSPISGHRSVSWYQQTPGQGLQFLFEYFSETQRNKGNFPGRFSGRQFSNSRSEMNVSTLELGDSALYLCASSSTTTNEKLFFGSGTQLSVL.